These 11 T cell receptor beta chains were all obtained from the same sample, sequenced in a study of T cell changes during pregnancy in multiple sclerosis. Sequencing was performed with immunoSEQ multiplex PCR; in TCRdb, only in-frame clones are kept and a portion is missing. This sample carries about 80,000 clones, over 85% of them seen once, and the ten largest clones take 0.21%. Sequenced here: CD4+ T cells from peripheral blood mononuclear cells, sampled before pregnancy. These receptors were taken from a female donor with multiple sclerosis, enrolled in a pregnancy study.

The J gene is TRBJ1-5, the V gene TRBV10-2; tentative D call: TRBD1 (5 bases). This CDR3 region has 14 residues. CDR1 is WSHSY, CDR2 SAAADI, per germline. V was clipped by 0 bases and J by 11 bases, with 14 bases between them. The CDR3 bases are TGCGCCAGCAGTGAGTCGATCGGTCGGGGGACCCAGCATTTT. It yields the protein CASSESIGRGTQHF.

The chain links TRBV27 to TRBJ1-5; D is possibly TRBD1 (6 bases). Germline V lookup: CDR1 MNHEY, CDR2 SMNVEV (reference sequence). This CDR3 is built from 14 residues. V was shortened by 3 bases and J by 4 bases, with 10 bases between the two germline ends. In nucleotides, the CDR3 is TGTGCCAGCAGTTTGGACAGAATGAATCAGCCCCAGCATTTT. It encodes CASSLDRMNQPQHF.

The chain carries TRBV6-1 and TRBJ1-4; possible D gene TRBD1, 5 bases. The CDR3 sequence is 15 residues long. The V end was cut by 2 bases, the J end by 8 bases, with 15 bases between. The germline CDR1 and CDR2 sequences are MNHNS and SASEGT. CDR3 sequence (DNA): TGTGCCAGCAGTGAACTGGAGGGGTTGGGAGAAAAACTGTTTTTT. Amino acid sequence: CASSELEGLGEKLFF.

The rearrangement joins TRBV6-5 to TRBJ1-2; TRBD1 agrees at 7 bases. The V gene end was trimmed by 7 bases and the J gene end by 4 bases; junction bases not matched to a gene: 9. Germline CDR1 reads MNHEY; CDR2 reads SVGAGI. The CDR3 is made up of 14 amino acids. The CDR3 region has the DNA TGTGCCAGCACCCTAGGGACAGCCCTCTATGGCTACACCTTC. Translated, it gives CASTLGTALYGYTF.

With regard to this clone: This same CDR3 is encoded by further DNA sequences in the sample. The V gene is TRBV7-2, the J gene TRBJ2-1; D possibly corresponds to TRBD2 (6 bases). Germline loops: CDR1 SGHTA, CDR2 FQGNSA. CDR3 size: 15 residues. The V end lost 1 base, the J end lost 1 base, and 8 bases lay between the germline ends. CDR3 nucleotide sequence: TGTGCCAGCAGCTTAGTGGGGGGATCCTACAATGAGCAGTTCTTC. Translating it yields CASSLVGGSYNEQFF. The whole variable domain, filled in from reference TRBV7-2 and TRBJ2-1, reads GAGVSQSPSNKVTEKGKDVELRCDPISGHTALYWYRQSLGQGLEFLIYFQGNSAPDKSGLPSDRFSAERTGGSVSTLTIQRTQQEDSAVYLCASSLVGGSYNEQFFGPGTRLTVL.

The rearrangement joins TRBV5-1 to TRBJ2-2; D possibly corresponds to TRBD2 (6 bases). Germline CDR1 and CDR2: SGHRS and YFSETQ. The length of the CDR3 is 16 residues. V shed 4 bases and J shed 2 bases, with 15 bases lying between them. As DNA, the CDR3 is TGCGCCAGCAGCCTACAACTAGCCCCAAACACCGGGGAGCTGTTTTTT. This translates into CASSLQLAPNTGELFF.

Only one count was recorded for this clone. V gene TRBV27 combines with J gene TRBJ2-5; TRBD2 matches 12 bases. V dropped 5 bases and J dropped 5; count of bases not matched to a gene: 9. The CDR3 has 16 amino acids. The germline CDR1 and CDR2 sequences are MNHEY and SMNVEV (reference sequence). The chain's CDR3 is CASSPGLAGLVETQYF. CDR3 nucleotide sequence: TGTGCCAGCAGTCCAGGACTAGCGGGATTGGTGGAGACCCAGTACTTC.

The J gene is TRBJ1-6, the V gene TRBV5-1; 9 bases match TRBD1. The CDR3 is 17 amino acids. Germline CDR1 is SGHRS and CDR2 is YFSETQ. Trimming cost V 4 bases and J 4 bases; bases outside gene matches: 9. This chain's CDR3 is CASSKSGTGTYNSPLHF. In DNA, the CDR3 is TGCGCCAGCAGCAAGTCCGGGACAGGGACATATAATTCACCCCTCCACTTT.

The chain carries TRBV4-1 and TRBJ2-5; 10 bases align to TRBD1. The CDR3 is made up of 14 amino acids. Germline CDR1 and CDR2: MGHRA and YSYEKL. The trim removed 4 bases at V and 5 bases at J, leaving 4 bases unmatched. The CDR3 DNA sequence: TGCGCCAGCAGCCTGGGACAGGGGTATGAGACCCAGTACTTC. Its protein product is CASSLGQGYETQYF.

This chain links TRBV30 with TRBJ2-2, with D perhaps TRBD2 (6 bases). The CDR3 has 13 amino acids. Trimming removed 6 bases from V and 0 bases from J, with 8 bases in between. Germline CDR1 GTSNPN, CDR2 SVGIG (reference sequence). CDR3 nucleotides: TGTGCCTGCGGAGGGTCGAACACCGGGGAGCTGTTTTTT. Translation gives CACGGSNTGELFF.

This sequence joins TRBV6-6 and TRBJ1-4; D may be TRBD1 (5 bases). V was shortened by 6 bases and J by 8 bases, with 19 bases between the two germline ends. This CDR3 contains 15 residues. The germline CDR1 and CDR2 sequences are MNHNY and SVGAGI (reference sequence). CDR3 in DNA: TGTGCCAGCAGGCCCCCGGCAGGGCGGGAGGAAAAACTGTTTTTT. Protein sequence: CASRPPAGREEKLFF.